This TCR beta chain was identified during a study of blood T cells in healthy people across ages. The germline V gene encodes CDR1 MNHEY and CDR2 SVGEGT. V was clipped by 4 bases and J by 2 bases, with 18 bases between them. The CDR3 is 17 amino acids. This clonotype was seen only a few times. The antigen remains undetermined. Study observations and caveats: Long-lived donors carried more naive CD4+ cells and greater diversity than aged donors. The lack of PBMC sorting stopped any conclusive naive versus antigen-experienced comparison. Roughly linearly, TCR beta diversity per million T cells fell as age increased.

PCR was performed a second time for roughly 7 to 11 cycles using a sample-barcoded 5' primer and a J-beta primer mix. MiXCR, applied by TCRdb to the 5' RACE reads, yields one record per CDR3 protein. The sample holds hundreds of thousands of distinct CDR3 sequences, roughly 41% seen once. V and J are TRBV6-2 or TRBV6-3 and TRBJ1-5; D gene unclear. The specimen sequenced was blood. The receptor was derived from a woman aged 55-70 years in good health. DNA of the CDR3: TGTGCCAGCAGTTCCCCCCCGACGGTGTTGGGCAATCAGCCCCAGCATTTT. Its protein is CASSSPPTVLGNQPQHF.